This record looks at one TCR beta chain sequence and its context. The V end lost 5 bases, the J end lost 8 bases, and 15 bases lay between the germline ends. Per the germline V gene, CDR1 is SGHTA and CDR2 is FQGTGA. The CDR3 runs 14 residues. The repertoire was sequenced with immunoSEQ multiplex PCR; TCRdb's copy has only in-frame clones and lacks some. Of thousands of clones in the sample, around 85% are singletons; the top ten hold approximately 9.8%. These data are taken from a study of tumor-infiltrating lymphocytes in localized non-small cell lung cancer. Sequencing was carried out using uninvolved lung tissue not adjacent to the tumor. V gene TRBV7-3 combines with J gene TRBJ2-2; D is perhaps TRBD2 (5 bases). This TCR was sampled from a human donor with non-small cell lung cancer. In nucleotides, the CDR3 is TGTGCCAGCAGCCCCGTGAGGGCTGGAGGGGAGCTGTTTTTT. Translated: CASSPVRAGGELFF.